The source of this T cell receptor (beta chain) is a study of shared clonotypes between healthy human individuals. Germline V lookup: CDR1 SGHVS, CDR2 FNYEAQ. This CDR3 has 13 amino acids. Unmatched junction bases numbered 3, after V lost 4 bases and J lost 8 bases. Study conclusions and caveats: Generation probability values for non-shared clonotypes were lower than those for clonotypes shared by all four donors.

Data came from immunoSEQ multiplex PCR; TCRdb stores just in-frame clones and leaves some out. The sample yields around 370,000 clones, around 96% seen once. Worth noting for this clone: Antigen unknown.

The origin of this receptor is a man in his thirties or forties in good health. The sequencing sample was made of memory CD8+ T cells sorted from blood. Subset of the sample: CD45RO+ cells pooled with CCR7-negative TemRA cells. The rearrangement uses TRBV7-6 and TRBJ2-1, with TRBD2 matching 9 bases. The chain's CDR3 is CASSSGLAYEQFF. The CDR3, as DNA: TGTGCCAGCAGCTCGGGACTAGCCTATGAGCAGTTCTTC.